This paragraph covers one T cell receptor (beta chain) sequence. The antigen is undetermined. The CDR3 is 14 residues long. V was clipped by 3 bases and J by 0 bases; unmatched bases: 1. Germline CDR1 SGHAT, CDR2 FQNNGV. The sample is drawn from a study of T cells in pancreatic ductal adenocarcinoma. Only in-frame clones appear in the TCRdb table, and some are missing; sequencing was by immunoSEQ multiplex PCR. The sample has 4,500 to 5,000 clones, more than 65% seen once; the top ten hold 6.5% to 9.5%. Selected pancreatic ductal adenocarcinoma patients had undergone surgery without neoadjuvant therapy. Notes on the study in general: The resected pancreatic cancer cohort was biased toward the minority with early-stage disease. Tumor and blood clonality did not differ significantly, about 0.12 versus 0.079. Compared with tumor, blood showed more total productive templates and around 8.1-fold more clonotypes.

This sequence was found in a human donor with pancreatic ductal adenocarcinoma. The donor label of this sample is uncertain. V and J are TRBV11-2 and TRBJ2-5; 7 nucleotides agree with TRBD1. Sequenced material: pancreatic tumor tissue. The CDR3: CASSLGQYQETQYF. CDR3 nucleotides: TGTGCCAGCAGCTTGGGACAGTACCAAGAGACCCAGTACTTC.